This T cell receptor (beta chain) was sequenced in a study of persistence of HIV-infected CD4 T cells. Findings of the study overall: Within sorted populations, more oligoclonal TCRs accompanied more oligoclonal proviruses. Degenerate expanded CDR3beta sequences were enriched among CMV- and Gag-responding cells.

About this clone itself: The antigen remains unidentified.

Germline-derived CDR1 and CDR2 are SNHLY and FYNNEI. Losses at the gene ends were 6 bases for V and 3 bases for J; bases not matched to a gene: 12. This CDR3 contains 17 residues. Sequencing used immunoSEQ version 4 in survey mode. This table comes from immunoSEQ multiplex PCR, and its TCRdb copy is limited to in-frame clones, with some not included. The sample contains 45,000 or so clones, 88% of which appear only once. Anti-CD3/anti-CD28 beads served as a nonspecific positive control stimulus. CD4+ T cells upregulating both CD40 ligand and CD69 were sorted as responding cells. Donors were HIV-1-infected adults who began suppressive ART during chronic infection. Stimulated PBMCs had first been depleted of CD8+ T cells.

The starting material was CD4+ T cells sorted from PBMCs after roughly 17-hour stimulation, obtained from a patient who received antiretroviral therapy. The rearrangement uses TRBV2 and TRBJ1-4; 8 nucleotides line up with TRBD1. This receptor was taken from an adult woman with HIV who was CMV-seropositive. The CDR3 is CASSYDFLQGANEKLFF. The CDR3 coding sequence is TGTGCCAGCAGCTACGATTTCCTACAGGGGGCTAATGAAAAACTGTTTTTT.